This TCR beta chain was identified during a study of graft-versus-host responses after intestinal transplantation (dated by TCRdb to 2020 to 2023). In the study overall: Recipients received multivisceral, liver-intestinal, or isolated intestinal transplants. Of the 20 to 30 intestinal transplant recipients enrolled in the cohort, one of whom was a retransplant, 3 patients without pretransplant specimens were excluded. Alloreactive clones were identified by sequencing pre-transplant mixed lymphocyte reaction products and comparing them with unstimulated pre-transplant donor and recipient T cells. Bulk TCR-beta CDR3 sequencing was used to track graft-versus-host and host-versus-graft alloreactive T cell clones in the graft, circulation and bone marrow after intestinal transplantation. Every recipient was given anti-thymocyte globulin induction, then maintenance tacrolimus and steroids for roughly 3 years. Rather than being sequenced by the commercial service, samples from three later patients were sequenced in-house on an Illumina MiSeq and processed with MiXCR. Donor T cell macrochimerism was defined as a peak of at least 4% donor T cells among recipient peripheral blood mononuclear cells.

Per the publication, the time point label means: cells obtained before transplantation from donor or recipient. CD3+CD4+ and CD3+CD8+ populations were FACS-sorted from unstimulated pre-transplant donor and recipient cells taken from spleen or lymph nodes. The CDR3 sequence holds 14 residues, the cysteine and phenylalanine included. Only the CDR3 part of the read is kept: 42 bases, read in frame from the first base. V sheds 5 bases and J sheds 2 bases, leaving 9 bases between their ends. The germline V gene sets CDR1 to MRHNA and CDR2 to SNTAGT. Library preparation employed the immunoSEQ multiplex PCR assay. For most patients, genomic DNA was isolated with the Qiagen DNeasy Blood and Tissue Kit and sent frozen to Adaptive Biotechnologies for TCR sequencing. For most patients, genomic DNA was subjected to high-throughput TCR-beta CDR3 sequencing by Adaptive Biotechnologies. Concerning the study's data processing: Adaptive's ImmunoSEQ software supplied the TCR sequencing data for around 19 patients, while MiXCR and VDJtools were used to process a few other patients. To correct CD4 versus CD8 sorting errors, any sequence found in both subsets at a frequency ratio below 5:1 was removed. CDR3 nucleotide sequences shared between donor and recipient were removed because the origin of such sequences could not be assigned. Alloreactive clones required at least 2-fold expansion over unstimulated cells and minimum CFSE-low frequency of 0.002% (template counts) or 0.001% (read counts). Clones were considered mappable if detected in sequenced pre-transplant spleen, lymph node, or MLR CFSE-low populations of the donor or recipient. Cumulative frequency of alloreactive clones was calculated as a percentage of all sequences weighted by copy number. TCRdb re-hosts the immuneACCESS table, in-frame sequences only. Its copies lack some clones; in the studies checked, an unresolved V gene accounts for under half of them, and the cause for the rest is not known. V and J calls and clone size are as listed in that table; D and trimming were resolved from the DNA. The sample table holds roughly 110,000 clones, of which more than 90% were seen once. Approximately 0.25% of the sample lies in the top ten.

Broader findings and caveats from the paper: Conclusions were limited by the relatively low number and heterogeneity of intestinal transplant patients. GvH clones were detected in recipient bone marrow, and some of these GvH clones were observed earlier in ileal mucosa or blood, consistent with an intestinal mucosal origin. Peak levels of circulating GvH clones were associated with declines in HvG clones early after transplant. High GvH to HvG T cell clonal ratios were observed in the allografts of patients with donor T cell macrochimerism.

Only one count was recorded for this clone. Its recognized antigen is unknown. Base qualities are not recorded, but no much larger clone differs from it by a single base. This receptor was obtained from a human donor who was the organ donor for an intestinal transplant. The sequences come from unstimulated CD4+ T cells sorted from spleen or lymph node cells, collected before transplant. This chain is built from TRBV6-4 and TRBJ2-2; a confident D gene designation cannot be given. The CDR3 corresponds to CASSRRFNTGELFF. The nucleotide sequence reads as follows: TGTGCCAGCAGTAGACGGTTCAACACCGGGGAGCTGTTTTTT.